This TCR beta chain was recorded in a study of response to subunit inactivated influenza vaccine. Study-wide points: Only a handful of new T cells, the authors suggested, are recruited with each seasonal influenza vaccination.

There are a few counts of this clonotype. As yet, its antigen is unknown. The ends lost 3 bases at V and 7 bases at J; junction bases unmatched: 9. The CDR3 covers 15 residues. Germline V CDR1 and CDR2: SGDLS, YYNGEE. MiXCR, run by TCRdb on the RT-PCR reads, gives a single entry per CDR3 protein. Of 180,000 or so distinct CDR3 sequences detected, 9.5% to 15% appear once; the ten largest clones hold less than 30%. This sample also appeared in a second study, on T cells expressing NK-cell markers. That paper notes: What made the TCR beta cDNA was 5'RACE template switching with UMIs. Underlying the TCR beta repertoires were sorted CD3+CD56+NKG2C+, CD3+CD56+NKG2C- and CD3+CD56-NKG2C+ T cells.

Source: CD8+ T cells sorted from PBMCs, taken 12 days after vaccination. The sequence came from a man aged 50 or older who received an inactivated influenza vaccine. The chain couples TRBV9 to TRBJ2-1; 8 bases align to TRBD2. In DNA form, the CDR3 reads TGTGCCAGCAGCGGAAGCGGGAGAAGAGGGAATGAGCAGTTCTTC. Its translation is CASSGSGRRGNEQFF.